Described below is a single T cell receptor beta chain sequence and its context. The antigen is undetermined. This record comes from a study of T cells in localized non-small cell lung cancer. Findings and caveats of the study: There was an association of higher blood T cell density with longer overall survival. When the top 100 tumor clones were examined, a median around 61 of them also appeared in the adjacent lung, which was paired and uninvolved. Uninvolved adjacent lung had more T cell clonality than any other tissue, topping tumor.

Data came from immunoSEQ multiplex PCR; TCRdb stores just in-frame clones and leaves some out. The table shows 41,000 or so clones, with more than 85% occurring only once. Germline CDR1 and CDR2: LNHDA and SQIVND (reference sequence). With 3 bases removed from V and 8 bases from J, the gap between germline ends came to 11 bases. The CDR3 extends over 13 amino acids. This specimen was peripheral blood, taken before any cancer treatment. The clonotype was recovered from a woman between 18 and 55 years old with stage III lung adenocarcinoma. The rearrangement links TRBV19 to TRBJ1-5; D unclear. CDR3 sequence: CASSIHTGEPQHF. The CDR3 region has the DNA TGTGCCAGTAGTATCCACACCGGGGAGCCCCAGCATTTT.